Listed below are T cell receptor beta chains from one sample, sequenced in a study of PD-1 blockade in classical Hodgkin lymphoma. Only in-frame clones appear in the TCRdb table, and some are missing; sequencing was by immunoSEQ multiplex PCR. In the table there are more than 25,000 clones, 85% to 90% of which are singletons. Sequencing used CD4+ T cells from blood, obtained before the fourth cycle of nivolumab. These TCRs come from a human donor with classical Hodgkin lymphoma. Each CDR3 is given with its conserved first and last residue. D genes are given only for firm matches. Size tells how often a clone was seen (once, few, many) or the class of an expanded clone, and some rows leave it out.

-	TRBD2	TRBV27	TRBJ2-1	CASSKGTSGRNEQFF	TGTGCCAGCAGTAAAGGGACTAGCGGGAGGAATGAGCAGTTCTTC
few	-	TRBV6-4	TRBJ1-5	CASSDTVSGSNQPQHF	TGTGCCAGCAGTGACACAGTAAGTGGTAGCAATCAGCCCCAGCATTTT
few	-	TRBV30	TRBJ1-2	CARSMVADGYTF	TGTGCCCGCAGTATGGTGGCCGATGGCTACACCTTC
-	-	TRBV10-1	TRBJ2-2	CASGGTGELFF	TGCGCCAGCGGTGGGACCGGGGAGCTGTTTTTT
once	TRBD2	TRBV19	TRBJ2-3	CASTPLAGTDTQYF	TGTGCCAGTACCCCATTAGCGGGAACAGATACGCAGTATTTT
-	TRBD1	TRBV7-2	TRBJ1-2	CASRRQGALDYGYTF	TGTGCCAGCAGACGACAGGGGGCGTTGGACTATGGCTACACCTTC
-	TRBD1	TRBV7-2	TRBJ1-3	CASSLGGQGAIGNTIYF	TGTGCCAGCAGCTTAGGAGGACAGGGGGCGATAGGAAACACCATATATTTT
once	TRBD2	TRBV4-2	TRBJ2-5	CASSLGLAGQETQYF	TGTGCCAGCAGCCTCGGACTAGCGGGTCAAGAGACCCAGTACTTC
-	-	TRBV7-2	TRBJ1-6	CASSLPLSGQGNSPLHF	TGTGCCAGCAGCCTTCCTCTGAGTGGGCAGGGTAATTCACCCCTCCACTTT
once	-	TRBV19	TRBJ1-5	CASEAEGVSNQPQHF	TGTGCCAGCGAAGCCGAGGGGGTTAGCAATCAGCCCCAGCATTTT
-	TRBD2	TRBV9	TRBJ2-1	CASSVDPGLAGGEQFF	TGTGCCAGCAGCGTAGACCCGGGACTAGCGGGAGGGGAGCAGTTCTTC
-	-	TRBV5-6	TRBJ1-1	CASSLVGNDRNTEAFF	TGTGCCAGCAGCTTGGTGGGGAATGACCGGAACACTGAAGCTTTCTTT
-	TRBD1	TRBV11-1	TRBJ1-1	CASSAGTGAHGTEAFF	TGTGCCAGCAGCGCCGGGACAGGGGCCCATGGCACTGAAGCTTTCTTT
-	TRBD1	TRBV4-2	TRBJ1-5	CASSQALGTGHSNQPQHF	TGTGCCAGCAGCCAAGCACTAGGGACAGGTCATAGCAATCAGCCCCAGCATTTT
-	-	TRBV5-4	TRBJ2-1	CASSLDWIEQFF	TGTGCCAGCAGCTTGGACTGGATTGAGCAGTTCTTC
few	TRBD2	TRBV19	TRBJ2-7	CASSTGLAGGYYEQYF	TGTGCCAGTAGTACGGGACTAGCGGGAGGTTACTACGAGCAGTACTTC
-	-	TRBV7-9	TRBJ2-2	CASSLISRESGGELFF	TGTGCCAGCAGCTTAATCTCCCGGGAGTCGGGCGGGGAGCTGTTTTTT
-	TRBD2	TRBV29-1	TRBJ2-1	CSVLPGLAVQPSYNEQFF	TGCAGCGTTTTACCGGGACTAGCGGTACAACCGTCCTACAATGAGCAGTTCTTC
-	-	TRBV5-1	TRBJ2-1	CASSRTGFTNNEQFF	TGCGCCAGCAGTCGAACGGGATTCACCAACAATGAGCAGTTCTTC
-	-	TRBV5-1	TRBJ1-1	CASSLASGSRDTEAFF	TGCGCCAGCAGCTTGGCCTCAGGTTCTCGGGACACTGAAGCTTTCTTT
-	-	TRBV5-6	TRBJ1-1	CASSSQGRSNTEAFF	TGTGCCAGCAGCTCCCAAGGACGGTCGAACACTGAAGCTTTCTTT
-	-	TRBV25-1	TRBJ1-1	CASRGNTEAFF	TGTGCCAGCAGGGGAAACACTGAAGCTTTCTTT
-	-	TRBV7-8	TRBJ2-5	CASSLTGSSETQYF	TGTGCCAGCAGCTTAACAGGGTCCTCAGAGACCCAGTACTTC
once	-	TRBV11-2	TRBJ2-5	CASSTGARETQYF	TGTGCCAGCAGCACGGGAGCCCGCGAGACCCAGTACTTC
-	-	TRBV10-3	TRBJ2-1	CAISESDSVNEQFF	TGTGCCATCAGTGAGTCGGACTCAGTCAATGAGCAGTTCTTC
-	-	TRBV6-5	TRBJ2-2	CASNFWGAGELFF	TGTGCCAGCAACTTTTGGGGGGCCGGGGAGCTGTTTTTT
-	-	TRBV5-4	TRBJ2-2	CASSSPPGELFF	TGTGCCAGCAGCTCCCCCCCCGGGGAGCTGTTTTTT
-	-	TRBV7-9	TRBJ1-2	CASSPTGPFAGGYTF	TGTGCCAGCAGCCCAACAGGGCCCTTCGCGGGTGGCTACACCTTC
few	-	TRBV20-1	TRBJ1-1	CSASMGSEAFF	TGCAGTGCTAGTATGGGTAGTGAAGCTTTCTTT
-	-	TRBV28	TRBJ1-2	CASSILNYGYTF	TGTGCCAGCAGCATCCTTAACTATGGCTACACCTTC
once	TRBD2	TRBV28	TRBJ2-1	CASSLWSSGYNEQFF	TGTGCCAGCAGTTTATGGTCTAGCGGCTACAATGAGCAGTTCTTC
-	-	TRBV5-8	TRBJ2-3	CASSLQGGTTQYF	TGTGCCAGCAGCTTACAGGGAGGGACTACGCAGTATTTT
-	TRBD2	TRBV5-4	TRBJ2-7	CASSLAGRGLGHEQYF	TGTGCCAGCAGCTTGGCCGGACGGGGACTAGGACACGAGCAGTACTTC
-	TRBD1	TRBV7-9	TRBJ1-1	CASSPRDRELSTEAFF	TGTGCCAGCAGCCCTCGGGACAGGGAATTGAGCACTGAAGCTTTCTTT
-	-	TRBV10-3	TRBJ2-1	CAISESGGSYNEQFF	TGTGCCATCAGTGAGTCGGGTGGGTCTTACAATGAGCAGTTCTTC
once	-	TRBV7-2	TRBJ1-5	CASSLDRGQPQHF	TGTGCCAGCAGCTTAGATAGGGGTCAGCCCCAGCATTTT
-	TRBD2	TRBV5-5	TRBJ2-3	CASSSGTSGRYTDTQYF	TGTGCCAGCAGCTCCGGGACTAGCGGGAGATACACAGATACGCAGTATTTT
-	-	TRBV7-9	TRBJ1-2	CASSRRMETGSDYGYTF	TGTGCCAGCAGCCGACGAATGGAAACAGGGTCGGACTATGGCTACACCTTC
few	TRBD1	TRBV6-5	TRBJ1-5	CASSYSHRGNQPQHF	TGTGCCAGCAGTTACTCGCACAGGGGGAATCAGCCCCAGCATTTT
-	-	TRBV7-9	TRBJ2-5	CASSLGEQEETQYF	TGTGCCAGCAGCTTAGGAGAGCAAGAAGAGACCCAGTACTTC
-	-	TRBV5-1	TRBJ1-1	CASSLSRNTEAFF	TGCGCCAGCAGCTTGTCGCGAAACACTGAAGCTTTCTTT
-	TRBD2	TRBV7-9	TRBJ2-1	CASSSQGLAGGPQFF	TGTGCCAGCAGCTCACAGGGACTAGCGGGAGGGCCGCAGTTCTTC
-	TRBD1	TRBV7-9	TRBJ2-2	CASSPTGANTGELFF	TGTGCCAGCAGCCCGACAGGGGCGAACACCGGGGAGCTGTTTTTT
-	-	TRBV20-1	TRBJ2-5	CSVEDLETQYF	TGCAGTGTCGAGGACTTGGAGACCCAGTACTTC
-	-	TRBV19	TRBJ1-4	CASSIKGRGLATNEKLFF	TGTGCCAGTAGTATTAAAGGCAGGGGACTTGCAACTAATGAAAAACTGTTTTTT
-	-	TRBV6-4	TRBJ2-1	CASSSSRGGSYNEQFF	TGTGCCAGCAGTTCATCCAGGGGAGGCTCCTACAATGAGCAGTTCTTC
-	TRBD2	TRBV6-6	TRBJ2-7	CASRTGGSHYEQYF	TGTGCCAGCAGGACCGGGGGGTCACACTACGAGCAGTACTTC
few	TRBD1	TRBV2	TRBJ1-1	CASSWTGGDTEAFF	TGTGCCAGCAGTTGGACAGGGGGGGACACTGAAGCTTTCTTT
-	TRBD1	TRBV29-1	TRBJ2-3	CSVSSTGVLDTQYF	TGCAGCGTATCTTCGACAGGGGTTTTGGATACGCAGTATTTT
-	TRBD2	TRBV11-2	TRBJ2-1	CASSQGLAGEYNEQFF	TGTGCCAGCAGCCAGGGACTAGCGGGCGAATACAATGAGCAGTTCTTC
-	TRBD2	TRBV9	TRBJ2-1	CASSVGPTSGGRNEQFF	TGTGCCAGCAGCGTAGGACCCACTAGCGGGGGACGCAATGAGCAGTTCTTC
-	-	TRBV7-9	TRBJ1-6	CASSIGTTGFYSPLHF	TGTGCCAGCAGCATAGGGACAACCGGGTTTTATTCACCCCTCCACTTT